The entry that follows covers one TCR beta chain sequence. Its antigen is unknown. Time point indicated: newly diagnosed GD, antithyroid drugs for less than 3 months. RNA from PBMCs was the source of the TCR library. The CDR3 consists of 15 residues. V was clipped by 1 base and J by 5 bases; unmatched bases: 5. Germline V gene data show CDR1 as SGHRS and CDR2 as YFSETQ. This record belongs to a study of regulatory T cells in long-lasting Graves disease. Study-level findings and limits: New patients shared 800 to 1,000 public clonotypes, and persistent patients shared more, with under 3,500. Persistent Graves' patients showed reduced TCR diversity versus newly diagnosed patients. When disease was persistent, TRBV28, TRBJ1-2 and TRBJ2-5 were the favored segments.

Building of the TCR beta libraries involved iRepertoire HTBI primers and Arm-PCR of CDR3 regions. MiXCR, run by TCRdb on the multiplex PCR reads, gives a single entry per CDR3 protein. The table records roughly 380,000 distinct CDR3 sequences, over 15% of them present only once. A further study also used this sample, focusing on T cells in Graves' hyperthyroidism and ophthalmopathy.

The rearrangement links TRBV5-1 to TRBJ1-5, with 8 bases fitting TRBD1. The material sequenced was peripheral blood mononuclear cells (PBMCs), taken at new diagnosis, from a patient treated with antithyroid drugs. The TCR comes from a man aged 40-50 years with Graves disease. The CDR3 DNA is TGCGCCAGCAGCTTGTCAGGGGGCTTCCATCAGCCCCAGCATTTT. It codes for CASSLSGGFHQPQHF.